This entry describes one T cell receptor (beta chain). Without the conserved terminal phenylalanine or tryptophan, this CDR3 likely stems from a read error. It is unclear where the CDR3 begins or ends on the DNA, so no DNA is shown, and the CDR3 is as TCRdb lists it. This specimen belongs to a study of CD8+CD57+ T cells in acquired aplastic anemia. Germline V gives CDR1 SGDLS, CDR2 YYNGEE. A total of 13 residues make up the CDR3, ends included. Genomic DNA templated the TCR beta VDJ and CDR3 profiling. Using its own MiXCR run on the reads, TCRdb lists one record per CDR3 protein. The table has hundreds of thousands of distinct CDR3 sequences, around 68% seen once.

The source material was sorted CD4+, CD8+, or CD8+CD57+ T cells (not recorded which) from PBMCs. This TCR was recovered from a human donor in good health, serving as a control. The chain recombines TRBV9 with TRBJ1-2; TRBD1, the table's D call, lacks a check against the DNA. The CDR3: CASSFESAPDTKV.